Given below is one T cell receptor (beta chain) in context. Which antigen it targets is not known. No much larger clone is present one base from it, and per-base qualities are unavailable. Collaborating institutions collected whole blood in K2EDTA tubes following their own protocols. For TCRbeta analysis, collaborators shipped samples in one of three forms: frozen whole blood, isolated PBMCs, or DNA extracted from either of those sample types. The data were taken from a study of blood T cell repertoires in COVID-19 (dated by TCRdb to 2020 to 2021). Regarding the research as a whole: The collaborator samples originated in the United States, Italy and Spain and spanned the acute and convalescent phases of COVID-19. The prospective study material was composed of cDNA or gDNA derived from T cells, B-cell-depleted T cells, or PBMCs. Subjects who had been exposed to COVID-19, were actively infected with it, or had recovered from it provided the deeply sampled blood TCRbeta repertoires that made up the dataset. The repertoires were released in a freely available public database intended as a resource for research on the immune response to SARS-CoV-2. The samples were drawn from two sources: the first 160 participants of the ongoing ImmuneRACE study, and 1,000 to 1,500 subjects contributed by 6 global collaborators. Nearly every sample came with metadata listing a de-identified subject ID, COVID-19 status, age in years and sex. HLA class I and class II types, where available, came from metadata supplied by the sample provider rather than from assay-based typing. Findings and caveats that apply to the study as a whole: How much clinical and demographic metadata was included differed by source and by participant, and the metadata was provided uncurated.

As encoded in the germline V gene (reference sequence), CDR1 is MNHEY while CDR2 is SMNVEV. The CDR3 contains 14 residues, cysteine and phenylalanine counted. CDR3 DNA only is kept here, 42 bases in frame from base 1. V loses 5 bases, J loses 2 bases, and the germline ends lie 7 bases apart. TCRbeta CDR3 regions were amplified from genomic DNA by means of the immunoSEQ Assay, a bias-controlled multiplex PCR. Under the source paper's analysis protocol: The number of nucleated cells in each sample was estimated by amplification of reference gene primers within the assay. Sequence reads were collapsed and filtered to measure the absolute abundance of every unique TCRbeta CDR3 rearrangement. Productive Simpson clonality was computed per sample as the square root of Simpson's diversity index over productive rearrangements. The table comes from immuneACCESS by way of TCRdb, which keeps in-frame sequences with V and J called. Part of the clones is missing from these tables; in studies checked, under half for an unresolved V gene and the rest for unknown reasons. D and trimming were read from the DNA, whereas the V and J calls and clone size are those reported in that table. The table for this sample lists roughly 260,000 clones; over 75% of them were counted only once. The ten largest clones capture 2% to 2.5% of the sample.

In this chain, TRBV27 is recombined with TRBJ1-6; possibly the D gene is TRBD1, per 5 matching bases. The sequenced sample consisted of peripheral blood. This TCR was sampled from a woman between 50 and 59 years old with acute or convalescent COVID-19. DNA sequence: TGTGCCAGCAGTATCAGGGCCTATAATTCACCCCTCCACTTT. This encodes CASSIRAYNSPLHF.